These T cell receptor beta chains were read from a single sample in a study of long-term antiretroviral therapy in people with HIV. TCRdb's copy holds only in-frame clones and misses some; the assay was immunoSEQ multiplex PCR. The table lists about 38,000 clones, roughly 80% of them singletons, with roughly 5% in the top ten. The sample here was unsorted PBMCs, taken 1.5 years after starting antiretroviral therapy. These receptors were collected from a man younger than 35 with HIV. Both conserved end residues are part of each CDR3. A D gene is named only where the DNA matches it firmly. The size entry is marked missing in some rows and otherwise reads once, few, many or a size class.

d_gene: TRBD2
v_gene: TRBV5-6
j_gene: TRBJ2-1
abundance: .
CDR3aa: CASSPTSGRAFEQFF
CDR3nt: TGTGCCAGCAGCCCAACTAGCGGGAGGGCCTTTGAGCAGTTCTTC

d_gene: .
v_gene: TRBV2
j_gene: TRBJ2-3
abundance: .
CDR3aa: CASCATGFITDTQYF
CDR3nt: TGTGCCAGCTGCGCTACAGGGTTTATCACAGATACGCAGTATTTT

d_gene: TRBD2
v_gene: TRBV27
j_gene: TRBJ2-7
abundance: .
CDR3aa: CASSQTSGASYEQYF
CDR3nt: TGTGCCAGCAGTCAGACTAGCGGGGCTTCCTACGAGCAGTACTTC

d_gene: .
v_gene: TRBV5-1
j_gene: TRBJ1-1
abundance: .
CDR3aa: CASSEYRVNTEAFF
CDR3nt: TGCGCCAGCAGCGAGTACAGGGTGAACACTGAAGCTTTCTTT

d_gene: TRBD2
v_gene: TRBV7-2
j_gene: TRBJ2-7
abundance: once
CDR3aa: CASSPGLAEDQPYEQYF
CDR3nt: TGTGCCAGCAGCCCGGGACTAGCGGAGGACCAGCCCTACGAGCAGTACTTC

d_gene: .
v_gene: TRBV18
j_gene: TRBJ2-3
abundance: .
CDR3aa: CASSLERDTQYF
CDR3nt: TGTGCCAGCTCACTGGAGAGGGATACGCAGTATTTT

d_gene: TRBD2
v_gene: TRBV7-2
j_gene: TRBJ2-5
abundance: .
CDR3aa: CASSLHPLAVRETQYF
CDR3nt: TGTGCCAGCAGCTTGCACCCACTAGCGGTTCGGGAGACCCAGTACTTC

d_gene: TRBD2
v_gene: TRBV27
j_gene: TRBJ2-1
abundance: .
CDR3aa: CASSPLSGAYNEQFF
CDR3nt: TGTGCCAGCAGTCCCCTGAGCGGGGCCTACAATGAGCAGTTCTTC

d_gene: .
v_gene: TRBV29-1
j_gene: TRBJ2-7
abundance: .
CDR3aa: CSGGLRVTEQYF
CDR3nt: TGCAGCGGGGGGCTCCGGGTTACAGAGCAGTACTTC

d_gene: .
v_gene: TRBV10-3
j_gene: TRBJ2-1
abundance: once
CDR3aa: CAISGPGENEQFF
CDR3nt: TGTGCCATCAGTGGTCCAGGGGAGAATGAGCAGTTCTTC

d_gene: .
v_gene: TRBV2
j_gene: TRBJ1-5
abundance: .
CDR3aa: CASGEYLQVTLSNQPQHF
CDR3nt: TGTGCCAGCGGCGAGTACTTACAGGTGACCCTCAGCAATCAGCCCCAGCATTTT

d_gene: .
v_gene: TRBV2
j_gene: TRBJ1-5
abundance: .
CDR3aa: CASRNDRVNQPQHF
CDR3nt: TGTGCCAGCAGAAACGATAGGGTGAATCAGCCCCAGCATTTT

d_gene: .
v_gene: TRBV27
j_gene: TRBJ2-1
abundance: .
CDR3aa: CASSVDGDYNEQFF
CDR3nt: TGTGCCAGCAGTGTTGACGGAGACTACAATGAGCAGTTCTTC

d_gene: TRBD1
v_gene: TRBV2
j_gene: TRBJ2-7
abundance: .
CDR3aa: CASSETTGTGTF
CDR3nt: TGTGCCAGCAGTGAAACTACCGGGACAGGGACTTTC

d_gene: .
v_gene: TRBV6-5
j_gene: TRBJ1-5
abundance: .
CDR3aa: CASSSLSSNQPQHF
CDR3nt: TGTGCCAGCAGTTCTCTATCTAGCAATCAGCCCCAGCATTTT

d_gene: .
v_gene: TRBV28
j_gene: TRBJ2-7
abundance: .
CDR3aa: CASSFSNPTGRGSRYEQYF
CDR3nt: TGTGCCAGCAGTTTCTCTAATCCCACAGGGAGGGGGTCCCGTTACGAGCAGTACTTC

d_gene: .
v_gene: TRBV20-1
j_gene: TRBJ1-2
abundance: .
CDR3aa: CSASHNYGYTF
CDR3nt: TGCAGTGCTAGTCACAACTATGGCTACACCTTC

d_gene: .
v_gene: TRBV5-4
j_gene: TRBJ1-4
abundance: once
CDR3aa: CASSLAGTQGEKLFF
CDR3nt: TGTGCCAGCAGCTTGGCCGGGACCCAGGGGGAAAAACTGTTTTTT

d_gene: .
v_gene: TRBV4-1
j_gene: TRBJ2-5
abundance: .
CDR3aa: CASSQDGGRRETQYF
CDR3nt: TGCGCCAGCAGCCAAGATGGGGGACGGAGAGAGACCCAGTACTTC

d_gene: .
v_gene: TRBV5-6
j_gene: TRBJ2-1
abundance: .
CDR3aa: CASSLGEWNEQFF
CDR3nt: TGTGCCAGCAGCTTGGGGGAGTGGAATGAGCAGTTCTTC

d_gene: .
v_gene: TRBV28
j_gene: TRBJ1-5
abundance: .
CDR3aa: CASRGPGGSNQPQHF
CDR3nt: TGTGCCAGCAGGGGTCCCGGAGGGAGCAATCAGCCCCAGCATTTT

d_gene: TRBD1
v_gene: TRBV7-2
j_gene: TRBJ2-7
abundance: .
CDR3aa: CASSLQGAGEQYF
CDR3nt: TGTGCCAGCAGCTTACAGGGGGCGGGCGAGCAGTACTTC

d_gene: .
v_gene: TRBV14
j_gene: TRBJ2-1
abundance: .
CDR3aa: CASSLLGGKYNEQFF
CDR3nt: TGTGCCAGCAGCCTATTAGGCGGAAAATACAATGAGCAGTTCTTC

d_gene: .
v_gene: TRBV7-8
j_gene: TRBJ2-7
abundance: .
CDR3aa: CASSFSGSVYEQYF
CDR3nt: TGTGCCAGCAGCTTTTCAGGGTCCGTCTACGAGCAGTACTTC

d_gene: .
v_gene: TRBV5-5
j_gene: TRBJ1-5
abundance: .
CDR3aa: CASSSDRNQPQHF
CDR3nt: TGTGCCAGCAGCTCGGACAGAAATCAGCCCCAGCATTTT

d_gene: .
v_gene: TRBV19
j_gene: TRBJ2-7
abundance: few
CDR3aa: CASSLYYEQYF
CDR3nt: TGTGCCAGTAGCCTCTACTACGAGCAGTACTTC

d_gene: .
v_gene: TRBV9
j_gene: TRBJ1-2
abundance: .
CDR3aa: CASSVDAGLSRGYTF
CDR3nt: TGTGCCAGCAGCGTAGACGCTGGACTCTCTCGGGGCTACACCTTC

d_gene: .
v_gene: TRBV5-1
j_gene: TRBJ2-6
abundance: .
CDR3aa: CASSFSGANVLTF
CDR3nt: TGCGCCAGCAGCTTCTCTGGGGCCAACGTCCTGACTTTC

d_gene: .
v_gene: TRBV5-6
j_gene: TRBJ1-1
abundance: few
CDR3aa: CASSLVGDDGTEAFF
CDR3nt: TGTGCCAGCAGCTTGGTTGGGGATGACGGCACTGAAGCTTTCTTT

d_gene: TRBD1
v_gene: TRBV14
j_gene: TRBJ2-1
abundance: .
CDR3aa: CASSRPGQGYNEQFF
CDR3nt: TGTGCCAGCAGCCGTCCGGGACAGGGGTACAATGAGCAGTTCTTC

d_gene: .
v_gene: TRBV6-1
j_gene: TRBJ1-1
abundance: .
CDR3aa: CASSGVRYEAFF
CDR3nt: TGTGCCAGCAGTGGAGTCAGATATGAAGCTTTCTTT

d_gene: .
v_gene: TRBV21-1
j_gene: TRBJ2-7
abundance: .
CDR3aa: CASSKRCEPYEQYF
CDR3nt: TGTGCCAGCAGCAAACGGTGCGAACCCTACGAGCAGTACTTC

d_gene: .
v_gene: TRBV7-9
j_gene: TRBJ2-4
abundance: .
CDR3aa: CASSFRAPIQYF
CDR3nt: TGTGCCAGCAGCTTTCGGGCTCCCATTCAGTACTTC

d_gene: .
v_gene: TRBV28
j_gene: TRBJ1-2
abundance: .
CDR3aa: CASSLSGVASGQRGKTNYGYTF
CDR3nt: TGTGCCAGCAGTTTATCGGGGGTGGCATCGGGTCAACGGGGAAAGACTAACTATGGCTACACCTTC

d_gene: .
v_gene: TRBV25-1
j_gene: TRBJ1-4
abundance: once
CDR3aa: CASSPNFNEKLFF
CDR3nt: TGTGCCAGCAGCCCAAACTTTAATGAAAAACTGTTTTTT

d_gene: .
v_gene: TRBV29-1
j_gene: TRBJ1-1
abundance: .
CDR3aa: CSALLTGTEAFF
CDR3nt: TGCAGCGCGCTCCTAACAGGAACTGAAGCTTTCTTT

d_gene: TRBD1
v_gene: TRBV27
j_gene: TRBJ2-5
abundance: .
CDR3aa: CASSVIDWDSQETQYF
CDR3nt: TGTGCCAGCAGTGTCATAGATTGGGACAGCCAAGAGACCCAGTACTTC

d_gene: .
v_gene: TRBV7-2
j_gene: TRBJ2-2
abundance: few
CDR3aa: CATRDNTGELFF
CDR3nt: TGTGCCACTAGGGACAACACCGGGGAGCTGTTTTTT

d_gene: .
v_gene: TRBV7-9
j_gene: TRBJ2-7
abundance: .
CDR3aa: CASSSSPYEQYF
CDR3nt: TGTGCCAGCAGTTCGAGCCCCTACGAGCAGTACTTC

d_gene: .
v_gene: TRBV7-6
j_gene: TRBJ1-1
abundance: .
CDR3aa: CASSPFRVSELNTEAFF
CDR3nt: TGTGCCAGCAGCCCTTTCCGGGTCTCCGAGTTGAACACTGAAGCTTTCTTT

d_gene: .
v_gene: TRBV19
j_gene: TRBJ2-1
abundance: once
CDR3aa: CASSLVDEQFF
CDR3nt: TGTGCCAGTAGCCTTGTCGATGAGCAGTTCTTC

d_gene: .
v_gene: TRBV28
j_gene: TRBJ1-1
abundance: .
CDR3aa: CAIGMNTEAFF
CDR3nt: TGTGCCATCGGGATGAACACTGAAGCTTTCTTT

d_gene: TRBD2
v_gene: TRBV6-1
j_gene: TRBJ2-7
abundance: few
CDR3aa: CASFRGGGGSYEQYF
CDR3nt: TGTGCCAGCTTCCGAGGCGGGGGTGGCTCCTACGAGCAGTACTTC

d_gene: TRBD1
v_gene: TRBV5-4
j_gene: TRBJ2-4
abundance: .
CDR3aa: CASSPGQGDSDF
CDR3nt: TGTGCCAGCAGCCCGGGACAGGGGGATTCGGACTTC

d_gene: .
v_gene: TRBV18
j_gene: TRBJ2-7
abundance: .
CDR3aa: CASSPYTGGSYEQYF
CDR3nt: TGTGCCAGCTCACCTTATACAGGTGGCTCCTACGAGCAGTACTTC